These 10 T cell receptor beta chains originate from one sample sequenced in a study of blood T cells in healthy people across ages. A sample-barcoded 5' primer and a J-beta primer mix were used in a second PCR of roughly 7 to 11 cycles. Each CDR3 protein is one row after TCRdb ran MiXCR on the 5' RACE reads. The sample lists roughly 1.7 million distinct CDR3 sequences; 30% to 35% were seen once. Sequencing was performed on blood. The receptors shown here come from a woman aged 25 to 39 in good health.

The chain joins TRBV25-1 to TRBJ2-3; D may be TRBD1 (6 bases). Trimming cost V 5 bases and J 2 bases, with 17 bases left between them. From germline, CDR1 is MGHDK and CDR2 SYGVNS. This CDR3 contains 16 residues. CDR3 in DNA: TGTGCCAGCAGTTTCCCCGCACAGGGTCCCACAGATACGCAGTATTTT. It encodes CASSFPAQGPTDTQYF. Drawing the rest from reference TRBV25-1 and TRBJ2-3, the complete variable domain is EADIYQTPRYLVIGTGKKITLECSQTMGHDKMYWYQQDPGMELHLIHYSYGVNSTEKGDLSSESTVSRIRTEHFPLTLESARPSHTSQYLCASSFPAQGPTDTQYFGPGTRLTVL.

The sample holds a few counts of this clonotype. The V gene is TRBV5-5, the J gene TRBJ2-1, with TRBD2 as a possible D gene (7 bases). The CDR3 runs to 15 residues. Trimming left V 1 base short and J 6 bases short, with 14 bases between. Germline assignment: CDR1 SGHKS and CDR2 YYEKEE (reference sequence). The CDR3 loop reads CASSLWGGTTNEQFF. The CDR3 bases are TGTGCCAGCAGCTTGTGGGGGGGCACGACCAATGAGCAGTTCTTC.

The V gene is TRBV29-1, the J gene TRBJ1-1, with a possible D match to TRBD1 (5 bases). The CDR3 has 12 amino acids. Trimming stripped 3 bases from V and 6 bases from J, with 11 bases between. Germline lookup yields CDR1 SQVTM and CDR2 ANQGSEA. CDR3 loop: CSVEGGCPEAFF. The CDR3 DNA follows: TGCAGCGTTGAGGGGGGATGCCCTGAAGCTTTCTTT.

The chain recombines TRBV18 with TRBJ1-5; D gene ambiguous. The V end lost 5 bases, the J end lost 5 bases, and 16 bases lay between the germline ends. The CDR3 has 15 amino acids. The germline gives CDR1 KGHSH, CDR2 LQKENI. The CDR3 sequence is CASSVGRPEDQPQHF. The CDR3 nucleotides read TGTGCCAGCTCAGTAGGACGCCCGGAGGATCAGCCCCAGCATTTT.

This clonotype showed up just a few times. With a much larger clone just one base away, this may be a read error. The J gene is TRBJ2-1, the V gene TRBV12-3 or TRBV12-4, with D uncertain. Trimming took off 5 bases at V and 8 bases at J, with 7 bases between the two ends. CDR3 length equals 11 residues. Written as DNA, the CDR3 is TGTGCCAGCAGTGTGTTGGATGAGCAGTTCTTC. This gives the protein CASSVLDEQFF.

In its sample, this clonotype was seen a few times. CDR3 nucleotides: TGTGCCAGCAGCTCACGTACGAGGATCTCAGATACGCAGTATTTT. This codes for CASSSRTRISDTQYF. The chain joins TRBV13 to TRBJ2-3; the D is unclear. Trimming shortened V by 4 bases and J by 4 bases, and 15 bases separated the two germline ends. Looked up from germline, CDR1 is PRHDT and CDR2 is FYEKMQ (reference sequence). The CDR3 runs to 15 residues.

This clonotype was seen at least ten times. The chain recombines TRBV28 with TRBJ2-7; D remains unclear. V dropped 3 bases and J dropped 4 bases, with 10 bases sitting between them. The germline V gene encodes CDR1 MDHEN and CDR2 SYDVKM. This CDR3 comprises 13 residues. CDR3 DNA sequence: TGTGCCAGCAGTTTGGGAAACTTGTACGAGCAGTACTTC. It encodes CASSLGNLYEQYF.

There are a few counts of this clonotype. V usage is TRBV20-1 and J usage is TRBJ2-3, with 8 bases that match TRBD1. This CDR3 has 14 residues. CDR1 DFQATT and CDR2 SNEGSKA come from the germline V gene (reference sequence). The V segment lost 5 bases and the J segment 4 bases; nucleotides outside the gene matches: 8. The CDR3, as DNA: TGCAGTGCTCGGACAGGGAGTCGCCCAGATACGCAGTATTTT. Protein sequence: CSARTGSRPDTQYF.

The J gene is TRBJ1-5, the V gene TRBV6-5, with D tentatively TRBD1 (5 bases). V lost 0 bases to trimming and J lost 1 base, with 10 bases between them. In germline, CDR1 is MNHEY, CDR2 SVGAGI. The CDR3 is 16 amino acids. The DNA for the CDR3 is TGTGCCAGCAGTTACTCGGGGGTGGGGAGCAATCAGCCCCAGCATTTT. It is translated as CASSYSGVGSNQPQHF.

This clonotype appeared a few times. The rearrangement links TRBV27 to TRBJ2-7, with 9 bases fitting TRBD2. V dropped 5 bases and J dropped 5; count of bases not matched to a gene: 10. The CDR3 length is 15 residues. The germline CDR1 and CDR2 sequences are MNHEY and SMNVEV (reference sequence). CDR3 loop: CASSEQLAGRHEQYF. In nucleotides, the CDR3 is TGTGCCAGCAGTGAACAACTAGCGGGCAGGCACGAGCAGTACTTC.